The 24 T cell receptor beta chains listed next were all sequenced from one sample in a study of Ad26.COV2.S vaccination and SARS-CoV-2 variants. Treatment: about 20 received Ad26.COV2.S at low or high dose, single or two shots; 5 received placebo; per-sample allocation not given. Sampling occurred on day 63 after the first vaccine or placebo injection. The repertoire was sequenced with immunoSEQ multiplex PCR; TCRdb's copy has only in-frame clones and lacks some. The sample lists roughly 460,000 clones, roughly nine tenths occurring once. Material: peripheral blood, obtained in a trial of Ad26.COV2.S vaccine versus placebo. These receptors originate from a person between 18 and 65 years old who received the Ad26.COV2.S COVID-19 vaccine or a placebo.

In regard to this clone: The same CDR3 is also encoded by other DNA sequences in this sample. The rearrangement uses TRBV20-1 and TRBJ2-7; no definite D call. Trimming cost V 6 bases and J 3 bases, with 9 bases left between them. The germline V gene encodes CDR1 DFQATT and CDR2 SNEGSKA (reference sequence). The CDR3 is 11 amino acids. CDR3 sequence (DNA): TGCAGTGCCACGAGGTTCTACGAGCAGTACTTC. Encoded protein: CSATRFYEQYF.

This sequence joins TRBV5-4 and TRBJ2-1; 7 bases match TRBD2. Germline trimming cut 2 bases from V and 2 bases from J; bases unmatched to any gene: 4. The germline gives CDR1 SGHNT, CDR2 YYREEE (reference sequence). This CDR3 is built from 15 residues. The CDR3 DNA reads TGTGCCAGCAGCTTCGGCGGGGGTACCTACAATGAGCAGTTCTTC. The encoded protein is CASSFGGGTYNEQFF. Variable domain in full (rest from reference TRBV5-4 and TRBJ2-1): ETGVTQSPTHLIKTRGQQVTLRCSSQSGHNTVSWYQQALGQGPQFIFQYYREEENGRGNFPPRFSGLQFPNYSSELNVNALELDDSALYLCASSFGGGTYNEQFFGPGTRLTVL.

The rearrangement links TRBV5-4 to TRBJ1-2, with D tentatively TRBD1 (5 bases). Trimming took 4 bases from V and 6 from J, leaving 16 bases between them. Germline V lookup: CDR1 SGHNT, CDR2 YYREEE (reference sequence). The CDR3 has 14 amino acids. The CDR3 DNA sequence: TGTGCCAGCAGCCGTCCGGGGACCCGGGATGGCTACACCTTC. Translated: CASSRPGTRDGYTF.

The chain has TRBV20-1 and TRBJ1-1; the D gene is possibly TRBD1 (5 bases). This CDR3 contains 11 residues. In germline, CDR1 is DFQATT, CDR2 SNEGSKA (reference sequence). The CDR3 DNA follows: TGCAGCGTCGACAGTCACACTGAAGCTTTCTTT. Protein: CSVDSHTEAFF.

The genes are TRBV2 and TRBJ1-3, with TRBD1 identical over 10 bases. The junction had 3 bases not matched to a gene; V was cut back by 6 bases and J by 7 bases. Germline values: CDR1 SNHLY, CDR2 FYNNEI. The CDR3 sequence is 13 residues long. The DNA of the CDR3 is TGTGCCAGCAGGGACAGGGGGAGGAACACCATATATTTT. Translating it yields CASRDRGRNTIYF. The whole variable domain, remainder taken from reference TRBV2 and TRBJ1-3, is EPEVTQTPSHQVTQMGQEVILRCVPISNHLYFYWYRQILGQKVEFLVSFYNNEISEKSEIFDDQFSVERPDGSNFTLKIRSTKLEDSAMYFCASRDRGRNTIYFGEGSWLTVV.

This clone was recorded only once. Here the CDR3 reads CASSVPRPHSGNTIYF. CDR3 nucleotides: TGTGCCAGCAGCGTACCTCGGCCCCACTCTGGAAACACCATATATTTT. V is TRBV11-2 and J is TRBJ1-3; D not certain. Trimming pared 5 bases from V and 0 bases from J, leaving 14 bases between. Germline-derived CDR1 and CDR2 are SGHAT and FQNNGV. The CDR3 is 16 amino acids.

This clone appeared a single time. The chain is built from TRBV30 and TRBJ1-2; D is ambiguous. The CDR3 covers 11 residues. Germline values: CDR1 GTSNPN, CDR2 SVGIG (reference sequence). V lost 2 bases, J lost 8 bases, and 9 bases lay in between. CDR3 DNA: TGTGCCTGGAGTTCGGGAGGCGGCTACACCTTC. Its translation: CAWSSGGGYTF.

V and J are TRBV9 and TRBJ2-5, with 9 bases identical to TRBD1. The CDR3 is 14 residues long. V trimming: 7 bases; J trimming: 2 bases; junction bases outside the gene matches: 6. Looked up from germline, CDR1 is SGDLS and CDR2 is YYNGEE. CDR3 bases: TGTGCCAGCGCATCCGGGACAGGGCAAGAGACCCAGTACTTC. Protein: CASASGTGQETQYF.

V usage is TRBV10-2 and J usage is TRBJ1-5; D is unclear. V was pared by 6 bases and J by 2 bases, with 8 bases between. CDR1 is WSHSY and CDR2 is SAAADI in the germline V gene. This CDR3 contains 13 residues. The CDR3 DNA sequence: TGCGCCAGCAGACTAGACGGCAATCAGCCCCAGCATTTT. This encodes CASRLDGNQPQHF.

This clone was seen repeatedly, ten times or more. V and J are TRBV2 and TRBJ1-5, with a tentative D call TRBD1 (5 bases). The germline V gene has CDR1 SNHLY and CDR2 FYNNEI. The ends were cut back, 4 bases at V and 3 bases at J, with 19 bases in the middle. The length of the CDR3 is 17 residues. The CDR3 loop reads CASSGFGTGRLNQPQHF. As DNA, the CDR3 is TGTGCCAGCAGTGGTTTTGGGACCGGGCGCCTCAATCAGCCCCAGCATTTT. Combining the CDR3 with reference TRBV2 and TRBJ1-5 gives the whole variable domain EPEVTQTPSHQVTQMGQEVILRCVPISNHLYFYWYRQILGQKVEFLVSFYNNEISEKSEIFDDQFSVERPDGSNFTLKIRSTKLEDSAMYFCASSGFGTGRLNQPQHFGDGTRLSIL.

The chain employs TRBV7-9 and TRBJ1-2, with 10 bases aligning to TRBD1. This CDR3 comprises 14 residues. Germline V gene sequence: CDR1 SEHNR, CDR2 FQNEAQ (reference sequence). J was trimmed by 6 bases and V by 5 bases; bases with no gene match: 6. The chain's CDR3 is CASSQTGQGHGYTF. The CDR3 DNA reads as TGTGCCAGCAGCCAAACGGGACAGGGGCATGGCTACACCTTC.

This sequence joins TRBV6-6 and TRBJ1-5; D not resolved. Per the germline V gene, CDR1 is MNHNY and CDR2 is SVGAGI (reference sequence). This CDR3 comprises 15 residues. Trimming pared 2 bases from V and 1 base from J, leaving 9 bases between. CDR3 nucleotides: TGTGCCAGCAGTTACGATGGCTGGAGCAATCAGCCCCAGCATTTT. It is translated as CASSYDGWSNQPQHF.

The V call is TRBV6-6, the J call TRBJ1-5; TRBD1 might be the D (6 bases). This CDR3 is built from 15 residues. Per the germline V gene, CDR1 is MNHNY and CDR2 is SVGAGI (reference sequence). V lost 5 bases, J lost 1 base, and 12 bases lay in between. The chain's CDR3 is CASSQTGGSNQPQHF. Written as DNA, the CDR3 is TGTGCCAGCAGTCAGACAGGAGGGAGCAATCAGCCCCAGCATTTT.

The chain employs TRBV28 and TRBJ1-2; D call uncertain. This CDR3 spans 12 amino acids. CDR1 is MDHEN and CDR2 is SYDVKM in the germline V gene. Trimming took off 3 bases at V and 8 bases at J, with 10 bases between the two ends. As DNA, the CDR3 is TGTGCCAGCAGTTTGGACCTAGGAGGCTACACCTTC. Its protein is CASSLDLGGYTF.

J is TRBJ2-7 and V is TRBV30, with 7 bases lining up with TRBD1. Trimming removed 3 bases from V and 0 bases from J; junction bases left unmatched: 17. Germline V gene sequence: CDR1 GTSNPN, CDR2 SVGIG (reference sequence). The CDR3 runs to 18 residues. CDR3 sequence reads: CAWRKIKSTTGSSYEQYF. The CDR3 bases are TGTGCCTGGAGAAAAATAAAATCAACGACAGGGAGCTCCTACGAGCAGTACTTC.

V gene TRBV5-1 combines with J gene TRBJ2-7; 7 nucleotides agree with TRBD2. The CDR3 runs to 14 residues. The V and J ends lost 4 bases and 2 bases, in that order; junction bases with no gene match: 6. CDR1 SGHRS and CDR2 YFSETQ come from the germline V gene. The CDR3: CASSGGAGAYEQYF. The CDR3 coding sequence is TGCGCCAGCAGCGGTGGCGCGGGAGCCTACGAGCAGTACTTC.

V and J are TRBV7-6 and TRBJ2-2; D is uncertain. The CDR3 has 16 residues. Trimming took off 4 bases at V and 4 bases at J, with 16 bases between the two ends. Looked up from germline, CDR1 is SGHVS and CDR2 is FNYEAQ. CDR3 DNA: TGTGCCAGCAGCTCCCCAGACCGACAATTCACCGGGGAGCTGTTTTTT. Encoded protein: CASSSPDRQFTGELFF.

The chain joins TRBV7-8 to TRBJ2-1; 10 nucleotides match TRBD1. J lost 0 bases, V lost 6 bases, and 8 bases had no gene match. There are 17 residues in the CDR3. Germline CDR1 reads SGHVS; CDR2 reads FQNEAQ. The CDR3 protein is CASSLDRGLFSYNEQFF. In DNA, the CDR3 is TGTGCCAGCAGTCTCGACAGGGGGCTCTTCTCCTACAATGAGCAGTTCTTC. Using reference TRBV7-8 and TRBJ2-1 for the parts outside the CDR3, the full variable domain is GAGVSQSPRYKVAKRGQDVALRCDPISGHVSLFWYQQALGQGPEFLTYFQNEAQLDKSGLPSDRFFAERPEGSVSTLKIQRTQQEDSAVYLCASSLDRGLFSYNEQFFGPGTRLTVL.

The chain has TRBV5-4 and TRBJ2-5; 9 bases map to TRBD2. The CDR3 loop spans 15 amino acids. V dropped 0 bases and J dropped 2; count of bases not matched to a gene: 2. Per germline, CDR1 SGHNT and CDR2 YYREEE (reference sequence). DNA for the CDR3: TGTGCCAGCAGCTTGGAGCGGGGGGAACAAGAGACCCAGTACTTC. This encodes CASSLERGEQETQYF. The full variable domain, in which reference TRBV5-4 and TRBJ2-5 provide the parts outside the CDR3, is ETGVTQSPTHLIKTRGQQVTLRCSSQSGHNTVSWYQQALGQGPQFIFQYYREEENGRGNFPPRFSGLQFPNYSSELNVNALELDDSALYLCASSLERGEQETQYFGPGTRLLVL.

This chain joins TRBV7-9 and TRBJ2-2; 7 bases match TRBD2. Germline V gene data show CDR1 as SEHNR and CDR2 as FQNEAQ (reference sequence). The CDR3 runs 15 residues. V was pared by 6 bases and J by 3 bases, with 7 bases of the junction left unmatched. The CDR3 spells CASRIGLADTGELFF. CDR3 DNA sequence: TGTGCCAGCAGGATCGGGCTAGCGGACACCGGGGAGCTGTTTTTT.

The chain is built from TRBV7-9 and TRBJ2-7; D is unresolved. Germline V gene lookup returns CDR1 SEHNR and CDR2 FQNEAQ (reference sequence). This CDR3 has 16 residues. V was pared by 1 base and J by 0 bases, with 13 bases between. CDR3 coding DNA: TGTGCCAGCAGCTTAGTGGGGATCATCCCCTCCTACGAGCAGTACTTC. Its protein is CASSLVGIIPSYEQYF.

With regard to this clone: This CDR3 is also generated by other DNA sequences in the sample. The chain is built from TRBV27 and TRBJ1-2; 10 bases map to TRBD1. The V gene's germline CDR1 is MNHEY and CDR2 SMNVEV (reference sequence). Unmatched junction bases numbered 5, after V lost 6 bases and J lost 4 bases. This CDR3 has 14 residues. The chain's CDR3 is CASRPGTGAYGYTF. In DNA, the CDR3 is TGTGCCAGCAGACCGGGGACAGGGGCCTATGGCTACACCTTC.

This clone was observed a single time. The V gene is TRBV6-2 or TRBV6-3, the J gene TRBJ1-5; D not resolved. The CDR3 has 13 residues. Germline lookup yields CDR1 MNHEY and CDR2 SVGEGT. The germline V and J ends were trimmed by 2 bases and 9 bases, with 11 bases remaining between them. The CDR3 protein is CASSYVEKGPQHF. The CDR3 DNA is TGTGCCAGCAGTTACGTCGAAAAAGGGCCCCAGCATTTT.

This clone was seen more than once but under ten times. This chain uses TRBV10-2 with TRBJ2-3, with 8 positions matching TRBD2. Germline CDR1 is WSHSY and CDR2 is SAAADI. The CDR3 consists of 17 residues. The trim removed 4 bases at V and 2 bases at J, leaving 11 bases unmatched. CDR3 region: CASSGRTSPFFTDTQYF. In nucleotides, the CDR3 is TGCGCCAGCAGTGGCAGGACTAGCCCTTTCTTCACAGATACGCAGTATTTT.